These 2 T cell receptor beta chains came from one sample sequenced in a study of technical replicates of blood from a few donors. Profiled with immunoSEQ multiplex PCR; TCRdb holds only in-frame clones, not every one. The table has 55,000 to 60,000 clones, just under 95% seen once. The sequencing sample was made of PBMCs. These TCRs come from a human donor in good health. Some clones in this sample may be carry-over from other donors' samples.

This clone was observed once. The V call is TRBV4-2, the J call TRBJ2-7, with 9 bases matching TRBD1. Per the germline V gene, CDR1 is LGHNA and CDR2 is YNFKEQ. Trimming removed 1 base from V and 0 bases from J; junction bases left unmatched: 4. The CDR3 is 16 amino acids. The CDR3 loop reads CASSQGGTGSSYEQYF. CDR3 bases: TGTGCCAGCAGCCAAGGGGGGACAGGGAGCTCCTACGAGCAGTACTTC.

This chain links TRBV20-1 with TRBJ2-1; TRBD1 matches 7 bases. The CDR3 loop spans 11 amino acids. Germline V lookup: CDR1 DFQATT, CDR2 SNEGSKA (reference sequence). J was trimmed by 6 bases and V by 4 bases; bases with no gene match: 0. The CDR3 DNA reads TGCAGTGCTAACAGGGGCAATGAGCAGTTCTTC. Its translation is CSANRGNEQFF.